The present TCR beta chain was sequenced within a study of blood T cell repertoires in COVID-19. Those who participated ranged in age from about 18 to 89 years and resided in under 25 US areas. This table comes from immunoSEQ multiplex PCR, and its TCRdb copy is limited to in-frame clones, with some not included. Among about 170,000 clones listed, about 86% were seen once. Sequencing used PBMCs or T cells enriched from blood (not recorded which). This clonotype was obtained from a woman in her 50s in a cohort exposed to, infected with or recovered from COVID-19 (not recorded which).

DNA of the CDR3: TGTGCCAGCAGTCACAGGGGGCTGGGGCAGCCCCAGCATTTT. Residues: CASSHRGLGQPQHF. The chain employs TRBV6-5 and TRBJ1-5; TRBD1 agrees at 9 bases. Looked up from germline, CDR1 is MNHEY and CDR2 is SVGAGI. This CDR3 comprises 14 residues. The V gene end was trimmed by 5 bases and the J gene end by 7 bases; junction bases not matched to a gene: 6.